This TCR beta chain was identified in a study of blood T cell repertoires in COVID-19. Whole-study context: Material from acute and convalescent COVID-19 was sourced from the United States, Italy and Spain. T cells, B-cell-depleted T cells, or PBMCs supplied cDNA or gDNA.

Original processing notes: The assay estimated nucleated cells by amplifying reference gene primers. Some clones are missing from TCRdb's copy, which holds only in-frame ones; the method was immunoSEQ multiplex PCR. From that table come the V and J calls and clone size; the DNA was used to work out D and trimming. Of more than 200,000 clones detected, approximately 90% appear once; the ten largest clones hold about 1.7%. Germline V gives CDR1 SGHAT, CDR2 FQNNGV. The junction had 4 bases not matched to a gene; V was cut back by 1 base and J by 7 bases. The CDR3 is 15 amino acids. The J gene is TRBJ2-2, the V gene TRBV11-2; 9 positions match TRBD2. Sequenced sample: peripheral blood. The clonotype originates from a man between 70 and 80 years old with acute or convalescent COVID-19. CDR3 nucleotide sequence: TGTGCCAGCAGCTTAGGACTAGCGGCGGTCGGGGAGCTGTTTTTT. Translating gives CASSLGLAAVGELFF. Filled out from reference TRBV11-2 and TRBJ2-2, the complete variable domain reads EAGVAQSPRYKIIEKRQSVAFWCNPISGHATLYWYQQILGQGPKLLIQFQNNGVVDDSQLPKDRFSAERLKGVDSTLKIQPAKLEDSAVYLCASSLGLAAVGELFFGEGSRLTVL.